Listed below are T cell receptor beta chains from one sample, sequenced in a study of blood T cell repertoires in COVID-19. Sequencing used immunoSEQ multiplex PCR; TCRdb keeps in-frame clones, though not all of them. The sample carries 250,000 to 400,000 clones, about 90% recorded once. What was sequenced was PBMCs or T cells enriched from blood (not recorded which). The receptors here all came from a woman in her 30s who had recovered from COVID-19. The CDR3 runs from the conserved cysteine through the conserved F or W. A D gene is named only where the DNA matches it firmly. The size of a clone is reported for some rows only, either as once, few or many, or as a class for expanded clones.

clone_size j_call v_call d_call cdr3_aa cdr3_nt
NA TRBJ2-2 TRBV15 NA CATSRTGNTGELFF TGTGCCACCAGCAGGACAGGGAACACCGGGGAGCTGTTTTTT
once TRBJ1-4 TRBV7-2 TRBD1 CASSHMGQGQINEKLFF TGTGCCAGCAGCCATATGGGACAGGGACAAATTAATGAAAAACTGTTTTTT
NA TRBJ2-5 TRBV6-5 TRBD1 CASSPTTGQETQYF TGTGCCAGCAGTCCGACGACAGGGCAAGAGACCCAGTACTTC
NA TRBJ2-1 TRBV6-6 NA CASSPGDNEQFF TGTGCCAGCAGCCCGGGGGACAATGAGCAGTTCTTC
NA TRBJ2-3 TRBV30 NA CAWSIIRGGTDTQYF TGTGCCTGGAGCATCATTAGAGGTGGCACAGATACGCAGTATTTT
NA TRBJ2-1 TRBV29-1 NA CSVEDVGGSFYNEQFF TGCAGCGTTGAGGACGTTGGGGGGAGCTTCTACAATGAGCAGTTCTTC
NA TRBJ2-5 TRBV5-4 NA CASSLDQKTQYF TGTGCCAGCAGCTTAGATCAGAAGACCCAGTACTTC
once TRBJ2-3 TRBV9 NA CASTRRAGRTDTQYF TGTGCCAGCACCCGACGGGCGGGGCGGACAGATACGCAGTATTTT
once TRBJ2-3 TRBV11-1 NA CASSLGGRGHTDTQYF TGTGCCAGCAGCTTAGGTGGGCGGGGGCACACAGATACGCAGTATTTT
once TRBJ2-1 TRBV27 TRBD1 CASSSRGQGNEQFF TGTGCCAGCAGTTCGAGGGGACAGGGCAATGAGCAGTTCTTC
NA TRBJ1-5 TRBV5-1 TRBD1 CASSLETGNLQPQHF TGCGCCAGCAGCTTGGAGACAGGGAATTTGCAGCCCCAGCATTTT
few TRBJ1-1 TRBV28 NA CASSFRPPEAEAFF TGTGCCAGCAGTTTTCGGCCTCCAGAGGCTGAAGCTTTCTTT
NA TRBJ2-3 TRBV19 NA CASSIGQGTDTQYF TGTGCCAGTAGTATAGGCCAGGGGACAGATACGCAGTATTTT
NA TRBJ2-3 TRBV5-4 TRBD2 CASSSREGADTQYF TGTGCCAGCAGCTCGAGGGAGGGTGCAGATACGCAGTATTTT
once TRBJ1-2 TRBV7-2 TRBD1 CASSLQQGTNYGYTF TGTGCCAGCAGCTTACAACAGGGGACTAACTATGGCTACACCTTC
NA TRBJ1-3 TRBV5-1 NA CASSNHREGSGNTIYF TGCGCCAGCAGTAACCACAGGGAAGGGTCTGGAAACACCATATATTTT
NA TRBJ1-4 TRBV2 NA CARSVGEKLFF TGTGCCAGATCGGTTGGTGAAAAACTGTTTTTT
NA TRBJ1-3 TRBV2 NA CASSVESGSGNTIYF TGTGCCAGCAGTGTCGAAAGCGGGTCTGGAAACACCATATATTTT
NA TRBJ2-3 TRBV9 NA CASSVAQGRDTQYF TGTGCCAGCAGCGTAGCTCAGGGTCGCGATACGCAGTATTTT
few TRBJ2-5 TRBV2 NA CASSEALLAGKTQYF TGTGCCAGCAGTGAAGCGCTGCTAGCCGGGAAGACCCAGTACTTC
NA TRBJ2-7 TRBV4-1 TRBD2 CASSPISGTEQYF TGCGCCAGCAGCCCCATAAGCGGGACCGAGCAGTACTTC
NA TRBJ1-6 TRBV14 NA CASSPRGGGLNSPLHF TGTGCCAGCAGCCCGAGGGGGGGCGGCCTAAATTCACCCCTCCACTTT
NA TRBJ1-5 TRBV3-1/TRBV3-2 TRBD1 CASSLQGQASPYQPQHF TGTGCCAGCAGCCTCCAAGGACAGGCCTCCCCTTATCAGCCCCAGCATTTT
NA TRBJ1-5 TRBV10-3 NA CAISESLGGSGQPQHF TGTGCCATCAGTGAGTCGCTTGGGGGGTCCGGGCAGCCCCAGCATTTT
few TRBJ1-1 TRBV6-2/TRBV6-3 NA CASSYSHISGTEAFF TGTGCCAGCAGTTACTCGCACATTAGCGGCACTGAAGCTTTCTTT
NA TRBJ2-7 TRBV2 NA CASSALRGYEQYF TGTGCCAGCAGCGCATTGCGGGGCTACGAGCAGTACTTC
NA TRBJ1-5 TRBV12-3/TRBV12-4 NA CASSLWASQPQHF TGTGCCAGCAGTTTATGGGCTTCTCAGCCCCAGCATTTT
NA TRBJ1-1 TRBV29-1 NA CSALDRMNTEAFF TGCAGCGCTCTGGACAGAATGAACACTGAAGCTTTCTTT
NA TRBJ2-2 TRBV19 NA CASSPRGITGELFF TGTGCCAGTTCGCCTAGGGGAATCACCGGGGAGCTGTTTTTT
NA TRBJ1-2 TRBV5-1 NA CASSQEGNYGYTF TGCGCCAGCAGCCAGGAGGGAAACTATGGCTACACCTTC
NA TRBJ2-3 TRBV7-2 NA CASSSGTDTQYF TGTGCCAGCAGCTCGGGCACAGATACGCAGTATTTT
NA TRBJ2-7 TRBV21-1 NA CASPPWPTYEQYF TGTGCCAGCCCCCCCTGGCCCACCTACGAGCAGTACTTC
NA TRBJ1-2 TRBV4-3 NA CASSRSSQGAYGYTF TGCGCCAGCAGCCGAAGTAGCCAGGGCGCTTATGGCTACACCTTC
NA TRBJ1-6 TRBV6-5 TRBD1 CASSRQGGDNSPLHF TGTGCCAGCAGCCGACAGGGCGGGGATAATTCACCCCTCCACTTT
NA TRBJ1-3 TRBV11-2 NA CASSPGLWGNTIYF TGTGCCAGCAGCCCAGGGCTGTGGGGAAACACCATATATTTT
NA TRBJ2-2 TRBV5-1 NA CASSLNSQRTGELFF TGCGCCAGCAGCTTGAACAGCCAACGCACCGGGGAGCTGTTTTTT
NA TRBJ1-1 TRBV6-2/TRBV6-3 TRBD1 CASSYSLRQGPEAFF TGTGCCAGCAGTTACTCTCTCCGACAGGGGCCTGAAGCTTTCTTT
NA TRBJ1-1 TRBV3-1/TRBV3-2 NA CASSRGGGTEAFF TGTGCCAGCAGTCGGGGAGGGGGCACTGAAGCTTTCTTT
NA TRBJ1-1 TRBV5-5 TRBD1 CASRARGTGDKATEAFF TGTGCCAGCAGAGCCCGTGGGACAGGGGATAAAGCCACTGAAGCTTTCTTT
NA TRBJ1-5 TRBV27 TRBD1 CASSWGQGEGQPQHF TGTGCCAGCAGTTGGGGACAGGGGGAGGGTCAGCCCCAGCATTTT
NA TRBJ2-7 TRBV11-1 NA CASGKYRGSYEQYF TGTGCCAGCGGCAAATACCGGGGGTCCTACGAGCAGTACTTC
NA TRBJ2-1 TRBV7-9 NA CASSSTPGREQFF TGTGCCAGCAGCTCCACACCAGGTCGCGAGCAGTTCTTC
NA TRBJ1-5 TRBV7-9 TRBD1 CASRRQGPNQPQHF TGTGCCAGCAGAAGACAGGGACCCAATCAGCCCCAGCATTTT
NA TRBJ2-7 TRBV12-3/TRBV12-4 TRBD1 CASSDRDRYEQYF TGTGCCAGCAGCGACAGGGATAGGTACGAGCAGTACTTC
NA TRBJ1-5 TRBV6-5 NA CASRSFLGNQPQHF TGTGCCAGCAGGAGCTTCTTGGGCAATCAGCCCCAGCATTTT
NA TRBJ1-2 TRBV27 NA CASSLSGISGGDTF TGTGCCAGCAGTTTGTCGGGAATCTCTGGGGGGGACACCTTC
once TRBJ1-5 TRBV7-2 TRBD1 CASSLGGQGSNNQPQHF TGTGCCAGCAGCTTAGGGGGACAGGGATCGAACAATCAGCCCCAGCATTTT
NA TRBJ1-3 TRBV18 NA CASSPPGHLSGNTIYF TGTGCCAGCTCGCCACCGGGACACTTGTCTGGAAACACCATATATTTT
NA TRBJ2-5 TRBV28 TRBD1 CASSLSQGAGETQYF TGTGCCAGCAGTTTATCACAGGGGGCAGGGGAGACCCAGTACTTC
NA TRBJ2-7 TRBV5-1 NA CASSASSYEQYF TGCGCCAGCAGCGCGAGCTCCTACGAGCAGTACTTC
NA TRBJ1-2 TRBV4-1 NA CASSQGRGGGYGYTF TGCGCCAGCAGCCAAGGCCGGGGAGGAGGGTATGGCTACACCTTC
NA TRBJ2-5 TRBV5-8 NA CASLLLETQYF TGTGCCAGCCTCCTCCTGGAGACCCAGTACTTC
once TRBJ2-7 TRBV11-2 TRBD1 CASSFDRGDEQYF TGTGCCAGCAGCTTCGACAGGGGGGACGAGCAGTACTTC